Below, 15 T cell receptor beta chains from the same sample are listed, as sequenced in a study of T cells in Graves' hyperthyroidism and ophthalmopathy. RNA transcripts served as the template for amplifying TCR beta CDR3 regions. The HTBI primer set served for first-round RT-PCR of the TCR CDR3. TCRdb analysed the multiplex PCR reads with MiXCR anew, one entry per CDR3 protein. This sample has some 620,000 distinct CDR3 sequences, with 15% to 20% found just once. The source material was blood. These receptors were taken from a woman aged 25-40 years with Graves' hyperthyroidism.

This clonotype was detected only a few times. This chain joins TRBV7-9 and TRBJ1-1; D might be TRBD1 (6 bases). Germline assignment: CDR1 SEHNR and CDR2 FQNEAQ (reference sequence). The CDR3 consists of 15 residues. The V gene lost 5 bases and the J gene lost 0 bases, with 13 bases spanning the gap. The CDR3 protein is CASSEPRGVNTEAFF. The CDR3 DNA follows: TGTGCCAGCAGCGAGCCCAGGGGAGTGAACACTGAAGCTTTCTTT.

Details on this clonotype: The junction departs from the called germline gene at one end, perhaps through a read error. V is TRBV4-1 and J is TRBJ2-7; a weak D match, TRBD2 (6 bases). Germline CDR1 reads MGHRA; CDR2 reads YSYEKL. CDR3 length equals 14 residues. The CDR3: CAGSQAGENYEQYF. The CDR3 DNA sequence: TGCGCCGGCAGCCAAGCGGGTGAGAACTACGAGCAGTACTTC.

This clonotype occurred many times. The gene calls are TRBV30 and TRBJ2-3; no clear D. Trimming took off 7 bases at V and 6 bases at J, with 20 bases between the two ends. CDR1 and CDR2 from the germline V gene are GTSNPN and SVGIG (reference sequence). The CDR3 extends over 14 amino acids. This chain's CDR3 is CALEKAPIRDTQYF. In DNA, the CDR3 is TGTGCCTTAGAGAAGGCCCCGATCCGGGATACGCAGTATTTT.

This clonotype was seen at least ten times. An end of the junction differs from the germline gene, which may be a read error. This chain uses TRBV5-1 with TRBJ1-1; D is undetermined. The germline gives CDR1 SGHRS, CDR2 YFSETQ. The CDR3 contains 13 residues. CDR3: CASSLEPNTEAFF. The CDR3 DNA reads as TGTGCCAGCAGCCTGGAGCCGAACACTGAAGCTTTCTTT.

This clonotype was detected ten times or more. V is TRBV7-9 and J is TRBJ2-7; the D is unclear. Germline V gene sequence: CDR1 SEHNR, CDR2 FQNEAQ (reference sequence). The length of the CDR3 is 15 residues. Trimming took off 6 bases at V and 2 bases at J, with 17 bases between the two ends. CDR3 coding DNA: TGTGCCAGCAGTGCCTCAGGCCTATCCACCTACGAGCAGTACTTC. Translation: CASSASGLSTYEQYF.

As concerns this clonotype: Germline and junction disagree at one end, which may indicate a read error. This chain uses TRBV6-5 with TRBJ1-5; TRBD1 might be the D (5 bases). Germline V CDR1 and CDR2: MNHEY, SVGAGI. The CDR3 sequence is 14 residues long. In DNA form, the CDR3 reads TGTGCCAGCAGTTACTCGGGGGGAAATCGGCCCCAGCATTTT. As protein: CASSYSGGNRPQHF.

This clonotype was picked up many times. The chain recombines TRBV7-8 with TRBJ2-1; D might be TRBD2 (5 bases). The CDR3 covers 19 residues. The germline V and J ends were trimmed by 4 bases and 1 base, with 23 bases remaining between them. Germline V lookup: CDR1 SGHVS, CDR2 FQNEAQ. CDR3 DNA sequence: TGTGCCAGCAGCTCGCGGCGGGTTAGGGCTCATAAGTCCTACAATGAGCAGTTCTTC. This codes for CASSSRRVRAHKSYNEQFF.

The chain links TRBV2 to TRBJ1-3, with TRBD1 as a possible D gene (5 bases). The CDR3 loop spans 14 amino acids. Germline CDR1 reads SNHLY; CDR2 reads FYNNEI. Trimming took off 7 bases at V and 6 bases at J, with 16 bases between the two ends. The CDR3 region is CASKPEWGSNTIYF. The CDR3 DNA is TGTGCCAGCAAACCTGAATGGGGGTCAAACACCATATATTTT.

This clonotype has at least ten counts. The V call is TRBV2, the J call TRBJ1-2, with unresolved D. CDR1 and CDR2 (germline): SNHLY, FYNNEI. V shed 3 bases and J shed 8 bases, with 10 bases lying between them. The CDR3 sequence is 12 residues long. This CDR3 is CASSERRRGYTF. CDR3 bases: TGTGCCAGCAGTGAGCGGAGGCGGGGCTACACCTTC.

This clonotype was counted between two and nine times. V and J are TRBV7-3 and TRBJ2-1; no firm D call. The CDR3 length is 12 residues. CDR1 is SGHTA and CDR2 is FQGTGA in the germline V gene. The V end lost 1 base, the J end lost 12 bases, and 10 bases lay between the germline ends. Written as DNA, the CDR3 is TGTGCCAGCAGCTTAAGTCCCGGTGGGCAGTTCTTC. Protein product: CASSLSPGGQFF.

This clonotype was counted ten times or more. The V call is TRBV9, the J call TRBJ2-7; TRBD2 matches 9 bases. Per the germline V gene, CDR1 is SGDLS and CDR2 is YYNGEE. The V segment lost 2 bases and the J segment 6 bases; nucleotides outside the gene matches: 15. The CDR3 extends over 17 amino acids. CDR3 coding DNA: TGTGCCAGCAGCGTCGCAGGGGCTAGCGGGACTGAGGGCGAGCAGTACTTC. It codes for CASSVAGASGTEGEQYF.

The rearrangement uses TRBV12-3 or TRBV12-4 and TRBJ1-1; D is undetermined. The CDR3 runs 11 residues. V was trimmed by 3 bases and J by 11 bases, leaving 10 bases between them. The CDR3 loop is CASSFSQQAFF. CDR3 sequence (DNA): TGTGCCAGCAGTTTTAGCCAACAGGCTTTCTTT.

Points on this clonotype: At one boundary the junction diverges from the germline segment, which might be a read error. The chain joins TRBV6-1 to TRBJ1-1; possible D gene TRBD1, 5 bases. CDR3 size: 15 residues. The germline CDR1 and CDR2 sequences are MNHNS and SASEGT. In DNA, the CDR3 is TGTGCCAGCCGGGGGGATCGGACGGTGAACACTGAAGCTCTCTTT. Amino acid sequence: CASRGDRTVNTEALF.

V usage is TRBV3-1 and J usage is TRBJ1-1, with 7 bases lining up with TRBD1. Per the germline V gene, CDR1 is LGHDT and CDR2 is YNNKEL (reference sequence). The junction had 6 bases not matched to a gene; V was cut back by 0 bases and J by 5 bases. The CDR3 has 15 residues. In nucleotides, the CDR3 is TGTGCCAGCAGCCAAGAGACAGGGTGGGATACTGAAGCTTTCTTT. It codes for CASSQETGWDTEAFF.

The sample holds many counts of this clonotype. The chain combines TRBV2 with TRBJ2-3; TRBD2 aligns across 7 bases. Per the germline V gene, CDR1 is SNHLY and CDR2 is FYNNEI. CDR3 size: 16 residues. V lost 2 bases and J lost 3; bases outside the gene matches: 8. The CDR3 DNA is TGTGCCAGCAGTGAACGGCTAGCGGAGGGGACAGATACGCAGTATTTT. Residues: CASSERLAEGTDTQYF.